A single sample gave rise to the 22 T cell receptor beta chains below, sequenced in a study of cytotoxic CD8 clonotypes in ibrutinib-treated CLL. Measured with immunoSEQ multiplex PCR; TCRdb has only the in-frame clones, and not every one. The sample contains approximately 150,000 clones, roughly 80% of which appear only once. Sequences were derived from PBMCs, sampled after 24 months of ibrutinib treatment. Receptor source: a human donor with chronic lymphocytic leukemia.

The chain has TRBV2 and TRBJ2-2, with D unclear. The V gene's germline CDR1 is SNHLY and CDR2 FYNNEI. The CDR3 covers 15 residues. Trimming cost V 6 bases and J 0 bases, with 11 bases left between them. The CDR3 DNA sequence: TGTGCCAGCAGCGGTGCGATGGCGAACACCGGGGAGCTGTTTTTT. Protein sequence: CASSGAMANTGELFF.

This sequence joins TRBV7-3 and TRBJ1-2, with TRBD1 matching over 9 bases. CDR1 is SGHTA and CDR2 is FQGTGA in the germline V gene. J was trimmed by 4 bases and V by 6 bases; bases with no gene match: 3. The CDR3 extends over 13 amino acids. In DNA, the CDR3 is TGTGCCAGCAGTAAGGACAGGGGCTATGGCTACACCTTC. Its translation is CASSKDRGYGYTF.

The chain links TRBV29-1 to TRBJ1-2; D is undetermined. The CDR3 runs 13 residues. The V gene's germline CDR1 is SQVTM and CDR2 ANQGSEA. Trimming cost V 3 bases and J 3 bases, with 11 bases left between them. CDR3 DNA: TGCAGCGTTGAGGACGGAGGATACTATGGCTACACCTTC. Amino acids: CSVEDGGYYGYTF.

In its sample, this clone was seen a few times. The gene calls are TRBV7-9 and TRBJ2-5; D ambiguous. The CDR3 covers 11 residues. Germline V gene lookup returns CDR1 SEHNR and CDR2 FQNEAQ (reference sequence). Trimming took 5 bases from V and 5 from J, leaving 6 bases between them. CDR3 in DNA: TGTGCCAGCAGCATAGGGGAGACCCAGTACTTC. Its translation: CASSIGETQYF.

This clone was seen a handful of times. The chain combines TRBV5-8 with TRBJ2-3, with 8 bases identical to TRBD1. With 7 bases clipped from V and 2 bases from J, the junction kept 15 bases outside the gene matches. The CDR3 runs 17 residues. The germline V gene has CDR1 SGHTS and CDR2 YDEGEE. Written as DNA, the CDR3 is TGTGCCAGCCCCGAAGATTGGGACAGGAGTACCACAGATACGCAGTATTTT. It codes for CASPEDWDRSTTDTQYF. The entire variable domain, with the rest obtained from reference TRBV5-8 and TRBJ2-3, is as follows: EAGVTQSPTHLIKTRGQQATLRCSPISGHTSVYWYQQALGLGLQFLLWYDEGEERNRGNFPPRFSGRQFPNYSSELNVNALELEDSALYLCASPEDWDRSTTDTQYFGPGTRLTVL.

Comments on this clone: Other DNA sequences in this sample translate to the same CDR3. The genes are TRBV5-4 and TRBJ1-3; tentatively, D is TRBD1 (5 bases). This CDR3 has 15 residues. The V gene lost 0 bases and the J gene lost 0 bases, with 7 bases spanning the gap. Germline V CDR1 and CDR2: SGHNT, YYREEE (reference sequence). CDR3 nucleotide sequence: TGTGCCAGCAGCTTGGGGGGCAACTCTGGAAACACCATATATTTT. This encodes CASSLGGNSGNTIYF.

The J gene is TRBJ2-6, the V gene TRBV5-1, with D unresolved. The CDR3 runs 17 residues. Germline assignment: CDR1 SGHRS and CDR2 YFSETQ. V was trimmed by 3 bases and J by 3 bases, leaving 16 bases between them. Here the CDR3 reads CASSSLTGVGGANVLTF. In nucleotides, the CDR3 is TGCGCCAGCAGCTCATTGACTGGGGTAGGTGGGGCCAACGTCCTGACTTTC.

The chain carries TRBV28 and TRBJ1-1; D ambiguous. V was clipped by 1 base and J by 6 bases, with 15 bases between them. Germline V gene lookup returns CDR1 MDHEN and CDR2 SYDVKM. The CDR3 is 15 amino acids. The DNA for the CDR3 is TGTGCCAGCAGTTTATATAGGGTCCAATCTTCTGAAGCTTTCTTT. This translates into CASSLYRVQSSEAFF.

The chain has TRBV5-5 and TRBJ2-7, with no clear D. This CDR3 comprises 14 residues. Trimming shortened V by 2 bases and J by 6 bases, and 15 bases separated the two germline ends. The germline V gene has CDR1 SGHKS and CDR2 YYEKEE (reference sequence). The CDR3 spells CASSLGGVVGEQYF. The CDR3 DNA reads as TGTGCCAGCAGCTTAGGTGGGGTTGTCGGCGAGCAGTACTTC.

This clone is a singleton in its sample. CDR3 protein: CASRKQGAGTGELFF. DNA for the CDR3: TGTGCCAGCAGAAAACAGGGGGCGGGCACCGGGGAGCTGTTTTTT. The J gene is TRBJ2-2, the V gene TRBV2, with 9 nucleotides matching TRBD1. Trimming took 6 bases from V and 4 from J; bases not matched to a gene: 6. This CDR3 contains 15 residues. Germline assignment: CDR1 SNHLY and CDR2 FYNNEI.

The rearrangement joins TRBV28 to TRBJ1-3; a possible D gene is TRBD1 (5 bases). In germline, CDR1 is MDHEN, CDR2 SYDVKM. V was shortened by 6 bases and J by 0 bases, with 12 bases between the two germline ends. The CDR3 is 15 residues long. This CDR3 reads CASSWDRNSGNTIYF. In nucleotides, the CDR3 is TGTGCCAGCAGCTGGGACCGCAACTCTGGAAACACCATATATTTT.

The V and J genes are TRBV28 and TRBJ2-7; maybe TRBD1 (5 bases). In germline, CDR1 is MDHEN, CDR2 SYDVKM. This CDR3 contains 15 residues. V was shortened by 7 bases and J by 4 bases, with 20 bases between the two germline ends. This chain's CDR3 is CASTPQLQGKYEQYF. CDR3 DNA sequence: TGTGCCAGCACGCCCCAACTCCAGGGAAAATACGAGCAGTACTTC.

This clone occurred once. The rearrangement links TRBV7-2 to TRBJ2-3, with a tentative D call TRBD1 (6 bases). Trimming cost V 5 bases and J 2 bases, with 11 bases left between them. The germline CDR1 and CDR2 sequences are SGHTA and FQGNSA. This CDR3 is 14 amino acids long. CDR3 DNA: TGTGCCAGCAGCGGGGGCACCTTCACAGATACGCAGTATTTT. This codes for CASSGGTFTDTQYF.

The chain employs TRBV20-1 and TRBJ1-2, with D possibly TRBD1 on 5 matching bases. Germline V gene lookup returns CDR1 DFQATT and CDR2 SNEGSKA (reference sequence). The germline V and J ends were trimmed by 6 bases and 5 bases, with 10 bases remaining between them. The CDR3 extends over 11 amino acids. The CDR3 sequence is CSAQRGYGYTF. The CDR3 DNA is TGCAGTGCCCAAAGGGGATATGGCTACACCTTC.

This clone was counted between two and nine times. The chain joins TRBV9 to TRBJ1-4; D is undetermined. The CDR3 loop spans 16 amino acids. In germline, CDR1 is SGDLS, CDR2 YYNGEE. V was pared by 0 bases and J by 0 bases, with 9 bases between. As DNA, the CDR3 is TGTGCCAGCAGCGTAGTCGCGTCAGCAACTAATGAAAAACTGTTTTTT. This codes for CASSVVASATNEKLFF.

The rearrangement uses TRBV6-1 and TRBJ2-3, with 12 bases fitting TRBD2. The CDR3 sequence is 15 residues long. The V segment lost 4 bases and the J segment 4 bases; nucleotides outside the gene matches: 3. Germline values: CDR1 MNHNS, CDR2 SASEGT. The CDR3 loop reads CASSALAGGPDTQYF. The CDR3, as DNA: TGTGCCAGCAGTGCACTAGCGGGGGGCCCAGATACGCAGTATTTT.

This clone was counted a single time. The CDR3 loop reads CASSRASGVYGYTF. CDR3 bases: TGTGCCAGCAGCCGCGCGTCAGGGGTGTATGGCTACACCTTC. The J gene is TRBJ1-2, the V gene TRBV6-6, with D possibly matching TRBD1 (6 bases). Deletions cut 6 bases from V and 5 bases from J, with 16 bases between. Germline V gene sequence: CDR1 MNHNY, CDR2 SVGAGI (reference sequence). The CDR3 spans 14 residues.

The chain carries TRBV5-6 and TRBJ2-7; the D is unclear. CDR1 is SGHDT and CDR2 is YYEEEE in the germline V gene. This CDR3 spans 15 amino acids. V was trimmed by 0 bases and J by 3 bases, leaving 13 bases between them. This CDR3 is CASSLGDRWGYEQYF. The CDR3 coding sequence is TGTGCCAGCAGCTTGGGTGACCGGTGGGGCTACGAGCAGTACTTC.

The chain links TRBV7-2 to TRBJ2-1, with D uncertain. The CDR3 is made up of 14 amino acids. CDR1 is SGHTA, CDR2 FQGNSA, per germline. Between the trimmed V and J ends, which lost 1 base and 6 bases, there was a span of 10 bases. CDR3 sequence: CASSLVPGPNEQFF. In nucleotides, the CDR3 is TGTGCCAGCAGCTTAGTCCCAGGACCCAATGAGCAGTTCTTC.

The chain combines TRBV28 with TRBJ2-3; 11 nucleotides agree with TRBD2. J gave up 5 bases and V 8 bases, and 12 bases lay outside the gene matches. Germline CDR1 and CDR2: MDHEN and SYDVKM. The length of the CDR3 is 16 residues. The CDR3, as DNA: TGTGCCAGCCTCCGGACTAGCGGACTAGCGGGAGATACGCAGTATTTT. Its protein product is CASLRTSGLAGDTQYF.

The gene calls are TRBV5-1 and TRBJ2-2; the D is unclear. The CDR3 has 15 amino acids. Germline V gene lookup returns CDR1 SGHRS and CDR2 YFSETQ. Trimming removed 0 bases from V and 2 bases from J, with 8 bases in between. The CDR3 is CASSLETPNTGELFF. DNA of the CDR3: TGCGCCAGCAGCTTGGAGACTCCAAACACCGGGGAGCTGTTTTTT.

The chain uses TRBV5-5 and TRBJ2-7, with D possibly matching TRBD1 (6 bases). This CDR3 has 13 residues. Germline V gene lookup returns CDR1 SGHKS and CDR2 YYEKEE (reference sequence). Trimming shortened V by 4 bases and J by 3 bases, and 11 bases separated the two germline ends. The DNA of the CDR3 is TGTGCCAGCAGCACGGTCAGGGGCTACGAGCAGTACTTC. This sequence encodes CASSTVRGYEQYF.